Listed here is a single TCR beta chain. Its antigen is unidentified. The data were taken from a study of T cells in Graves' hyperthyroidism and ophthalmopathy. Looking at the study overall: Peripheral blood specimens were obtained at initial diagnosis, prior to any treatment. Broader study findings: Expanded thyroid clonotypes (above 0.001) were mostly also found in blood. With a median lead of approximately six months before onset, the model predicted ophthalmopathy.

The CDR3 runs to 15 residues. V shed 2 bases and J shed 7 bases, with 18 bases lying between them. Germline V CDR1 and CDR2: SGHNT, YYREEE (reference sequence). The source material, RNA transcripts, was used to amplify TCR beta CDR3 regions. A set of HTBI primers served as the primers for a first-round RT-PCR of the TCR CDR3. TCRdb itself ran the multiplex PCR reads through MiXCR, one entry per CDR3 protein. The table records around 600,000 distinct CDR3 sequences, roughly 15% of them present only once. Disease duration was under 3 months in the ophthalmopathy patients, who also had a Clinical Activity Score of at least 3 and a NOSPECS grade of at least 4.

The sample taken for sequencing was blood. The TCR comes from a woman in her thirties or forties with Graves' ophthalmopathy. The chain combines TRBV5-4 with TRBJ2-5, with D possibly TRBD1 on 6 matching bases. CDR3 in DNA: TGTGCCAGCAGCTTTGGGGGCCGGCTCGGGGTGACCCAGTACTTC. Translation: CASSFGGRLGVTQYF.